A single sample is the source of the 20 T cell receptor beta chains below, sequenced in a study. TCRdb fed the 5' RACE reads into MiXCR, producing one record per CDR3 protein. Of roughly 23,000 distinct CDR3 sequences listed, 30% are singletons. Sequenced: tumor-infiltrating naive CD4+ T cells sorted from the breast tumor. Subset of the sample: naive CD4+ T cells, CD4+CD45RA+CD25-. The receptor set was obtained from a female donor with breast cancer.

The chain has TRBV20-1 and TRBJ1-5, with a weak D call TRBD1 (5 bases). Looked up from germline, CDR1 is DFQATT and CDR2 is SNEGSKA (reference sequence). The CDR3 covers 18 residues. The V and J ends lost 6 bases and 5 bases respectively, with 29 bases between them. The CDR3 here is CSAERQGRWGESDQPQHF. The DNA for the CDR3 is TGCAGTGCGGAAAGGCAGGGACGGTGGGGAGAATCCGATCAGCCCCAGCATTTT.

This clonotype is medium-sized by share. This chain connects TRBV6-5 to TRBJ2-1; TRBD2 aligns across 8 bases. CDR1 is MNHEY, CDR2 SVGAGI, per germline. Unmatched junction bases numbered 7, after V lost 1 base and J lost 8 bases. This CDR3 has 15 amino acids. CDR3 amino acids: CASSYFSGTRYEQFF. CDR3 sequence (DNA): TGTGCCAGCAGTTACTTCTCCGGGACTAGATATGAGCAGTTCTTC.

A few counts support this clonotype. The chain carries TRBV2 and TRBJ1-2; D unclear. Trimming stripped 6 bases from V and 1 base from J, with 6 bases between. The CDR3 runs 12 residues. Germline-derived CDR1 and CDR2 are SNHLY and FYNNEI. CDR3 amino acids: CASRGSNYGYTF. DNA of the CDR3: TGTGCCAGCAGGGGAAGTAACTATGGCTACACCTTC.

The chain is built from TRBV6-5 and TRBJ2-1; D is possibly TRBD1 (6 bases). The CDR3 sequence is 12 residues long. V lost 4 bases and J 9 bases, leaving 10 bases between the germline ends. Germline V gene sequence: CDR1 MNHEY, CDR2 SVGAGI. CDR3 region: CASSSQQGEQFF. DNA for the CDR3: TGTGCCAGCAGTTCCCAACAGGGTGAGCAGTTCTTC.

This clonotype ranks as medium-sized. The chain is built from TRBV24-1 and TRBJ2-2; D not certain. V lost 4 bases to trimming and J lost 4 bases, with 15 bases between them. Germline values: CDR1 KGHDR, CDR2 SFDVKD. The CDR3 totals 16 residues. CDR3 sequence: CATSDPGGRGTGELFF. The CDR3 DNA follows: TGTGCCACCAGTGACCCCGGCGGCCGTGGCACCGGGGAGCTGTTTTTT.

This clonotype was seen many times. The CDR3 DNA follows: TGTGCCAGCATATCCGGGGTCACAGATACGCAGTATTTT. Protein product: CASISGVTDTQYF. This rearrangement joins TRBV6-5 to TRBJ2-3; D is perhaps TRBD2 (5 bases). The CDR3 sequence is 13 residues long. V was cut by 7 bases and J by 2 bases, with 10 bases left in between. Germline V gene sequence: CDR1 MNHEY, CDR2 SVGAGI.

In this sample, this clonotype turned up many times. The chain has TRBV20-1 and TRBJ2-1, with 7 nucleotides matching TRBD1. Losses at the gene ends were 6 bases for V and 5 bases for J; bases not matched to a gene: 10. Germline V lookup: CDR1 DFQATT, CDR2 SNEGSKA (reference sequence). The CDR3 loop spans 14 amino acids. The CDR3 is CSAEQGTLNNEQFF. The CDR3, as DNA: TGCAGTGCGGAACAGGGGACCCTCAACAATGAGCAGTTCTTC.

Many counts were recorded for this clonotype. A much larger clone lies one base from this, so it may be a read error. The chain employs TRBV20-1 and TRBJ1-2; TRBD1 aligns across 7 bases. The V and J ends lost 8 bases and 8 bases, in that order; junction bases with no gene match: 11. From germline, CDR1 is DFQATT and CDR2 SNEGSKA (reference sequence). The CDR3 covers 12 residues. The CDR3 sequence: CSSSARGGGYTF. The CDR3 DNA sequence: TGCAGTTCCTCAGCCCGAGGGGGCGGCTACACCTTC.

This chain joins TRBV9 and TRBJ1-5; no definite D call. V lost 4 bases and J 0 bases, leaving 11 bases between the germline ends. Looked up from germline, CDR1 is SGDLS and CDR2 is YYNGEE. This CDR3 has 15 amino acids. The CDR3 DNA reads as TGTGCCAGCAGCACCGGGCCTTATAGCAATCAGCCCCAGCATTTT. It specifies CASSTGPYSNQPQHF.

The V gene is TRBV4-1, the J gene TRBJ2-1, with 7 bases fitting TRBD2. V lost 5 bases and J lost 0; bases outside the gene matches: 10. This CDR3 comprises 17 residues. From germline, CDR1 is MGHRA and CDR2 YSYEKL. CDR3 DNA sequence: TGCGCCAGCAGCAGAGGGAGGGGTGAAAGCTCCTACAATGAGCAGTTCTTC. Translating it yields CASSRGRGESSYNEQFF.

On this clonotype itself: Given a much more abundant clone one base away, this may be a read error. Since the CDR3 does not end with the conserved phenylalanine or tryptophan, this likely comes from a read error. The chain links TRBV6-5 to TRBJ2-7; D is perhaps TRBD2 (6 bases). With 4 bases removed from V and 3 bases from J, the gap between germline ends came to 13 bases. This CDR3 spans 14 amino acids. Germline loops: CDR1 MNHEY, CDR2 SVGAGI. The CDR3 loop reads CASSFTGGFYEQYL. As DNA, the CDR3 is TGTGCCAGCAGTTTCACCGGGGGATTCTACGAGCAGTACCTC.

In the case of this clonotype: A junction end diverges from the germline sequence, so it may reflect a read error. The genes are TRBV5-6 and TRBJ1-1, with TRBD1 as a possible D gene (6 bases). Germline assignment: CDR1 SGHDT and CDR2 YYEEEE. CDR3 length: 15 residues. The CDR3 nucleotides are TGTGCCAGCAGCGCGGTGGACAGAGTGAAAACTGAAGCTTTCTTT. Translating it yields CASSAVDRVKTEAFF.

This clonotype was detected once. This rearrangement joins TRBV6-1 to TRBJ2-1; D is ambiguous. V gave up 2 bases and J gave up 12 bases, with 20 bases separating them. Germline lookup yields CDR1 MNHNS and CDR2 SASEGT. The CDR3 is 15 amino acids. DNA for the CDR3: TGTGCCAGCAGTGAACCCCGTTCTCATTTAAAATTGCAGTTCTTC. Amino acid sequence: CASSEPRSHLKLQFF.

This clonotype turned up a few times. The V gene is TRBV7-3, the J gene TRBJ2-2; TRBD2 might be the D (5 bases). The CDR3 has 14 residues. The V gene's germline CDR1 is SGHTA and CDR2 FQGTGA. V was clipped by 5 bases and J by 7 bases, with 14 bases between them. CDR3 bases: TGTGCCAGCAGCCCGAGGGATTGGGTCGGGGAGCTGTTTTTT. Translating gives CASSPRDWVGELFF.

Turning to this clonotype: The CDR3 does not close with the conserved phenylalanine or tryptophan, likely indicating a read error. The chain has TRBV12-3 or TRBV12-4 and TRBJ1-2, with 8 bases aligning to TRBD1. The CDR3 totals 14 residues. The V and J ends lost 6 bases and 5 bases, in that order; junction bases with no gene match: 8. The CDR3, as DNA: TGTGCCAGCAGCCGGACAGGGTGCGGATATGGCTACACCCTC. It translates to CASSRTGCGYGYTL.

This clonotype is judged medium-sized. The gene calls are TRBV12-3 or TRBV12-4 and TRBJ2-7; D is unclear. The CDR3 contains 14 residues. The V gene lost 1 base and the J gene lost 7 bases, with 14 bases spanning the gap. The CDR3 loop is CASSLGWLLGEQYF. CDR3 bases: TGTGCCAGCAGTTTAGGTTGGCTGCTTGGGGAGCAGTACTTC.

The V call is TRBV6-5, the J call TRBJ1-4, with D perhaps matching TRBD1 (5 bases). Deletions cut 0 bases from V and 13 bases from J, with 21 bases between. This CDR3 region has 16 residues. In germline, CDR1 is MNHEY, CDR2 SVGAGI. CDR3 bases: TGTGCCAGCAGTTACTCTACGTTGGGAGGACGGGGGGGACTGTTTTTT. Protein product: CASSYSTLGGRGGLFF.

The rearrangement uses TRBV20-1 and TRBJ1-6, with D maybe TRBD1 (5 bases). This CDR3 contains 15 residues. Trimming took 2 bases from V and 4 from J, leaving 12 bases between them. The germline CDR1 and CDR2 sequences are DFQATT and SNEGSKA (reference sequence). The CDR3 spells CSARSDSPYNSPLHF. CDR3 coding DNA: TGCAGTGCTAGATCCGACAGTCCATATAATTCACCCCTCCACTTT.

This clonotype is termed medium-sized. The J gene is TRBJ2-3, the V gene TRBV5-1; D perhaps matches TRBD2 (6 bases). There are 15 residues in the CDR3. Germline V gives CDR1 SGHRS, CDR2 YFSETQ. V gave up 4 bases and J gave up 6 bases, with 18 bases separating them. This chain's CDR3 is CASSLGMGGQDTQYF. The CDR3 bases are TGCGCCAGCAGCCTGGGTATGGGGGGTCAGGATACGCAGTATTTT.

This clonotype turned up a few times. A read error is possible here, since a much larger clone lies one base away. The chain recombines TRBV7-9 with TRBJ2-1; TRBD1 might be the D (6 bases). Per germline, CDR1 SEHNR and CDR2 FQNEAQ (reference sequence). The CDR3 runs 16 residues. V gave up 5 bases and J gave up 9 bases, with 23 bases separating them. The CDR3 bases are TGTGCCAGCAGCACGTGGGGGCTCACGGTCGTAGGTGAGCAGTTCTTC. Residues: CASSTWGLTVVGEQFF. Combining the CDR3 with reference TRBV7-9 and TRBJ2-1 gives the whole variable domain DTGVSQNPRHKITKRGQNVTFRCDPISEHNRLYWYRQTLGQGPEFLTYFQNEAQLEKSRLLSDRFSAERPKGSFSTLEIQRTEQGDSAMYLCASSTWGLTVVGEQFFGPGTRLTVL.